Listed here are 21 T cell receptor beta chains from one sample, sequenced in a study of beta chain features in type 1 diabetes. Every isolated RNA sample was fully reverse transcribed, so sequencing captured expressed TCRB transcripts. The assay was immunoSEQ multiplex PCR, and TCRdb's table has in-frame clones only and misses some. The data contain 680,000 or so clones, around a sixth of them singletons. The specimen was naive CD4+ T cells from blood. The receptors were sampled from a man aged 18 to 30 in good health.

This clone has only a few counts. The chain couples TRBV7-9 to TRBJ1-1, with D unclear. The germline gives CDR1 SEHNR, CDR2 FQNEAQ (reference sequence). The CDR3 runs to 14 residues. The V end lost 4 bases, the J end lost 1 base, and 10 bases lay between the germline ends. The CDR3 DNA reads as TGTGCCAGCAGCTCCCTAAAGAAGAACACTGAAGCTTTCTTT. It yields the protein CASSSLKKNTEAFF.

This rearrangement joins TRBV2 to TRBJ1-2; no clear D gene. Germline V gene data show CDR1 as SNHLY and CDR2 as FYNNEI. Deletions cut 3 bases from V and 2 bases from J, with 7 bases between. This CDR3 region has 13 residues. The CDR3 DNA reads TGTGCCAGCAGTGATAGAGGGAACTATGGCTACACCTTC. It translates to CASSDRGNYGYTF.

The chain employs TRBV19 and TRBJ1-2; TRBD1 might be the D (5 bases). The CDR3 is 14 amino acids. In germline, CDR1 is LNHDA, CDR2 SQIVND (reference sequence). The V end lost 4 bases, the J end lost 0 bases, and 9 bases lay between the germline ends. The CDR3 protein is CASSTGTPNYGYTF. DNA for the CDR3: TGTGCCAGTAGTACCGGGACTCCTAACTATGGCTACACCTTC.

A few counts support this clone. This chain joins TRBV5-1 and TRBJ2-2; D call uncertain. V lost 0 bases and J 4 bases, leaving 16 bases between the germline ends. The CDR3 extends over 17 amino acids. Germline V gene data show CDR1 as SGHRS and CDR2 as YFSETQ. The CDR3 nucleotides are TGCGCCAGCAGCTTGGCCGGGCTTGGTTCGGTCACCGGGGAGCTGTTTTTT. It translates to CASSLAGLGSVTGELFF.

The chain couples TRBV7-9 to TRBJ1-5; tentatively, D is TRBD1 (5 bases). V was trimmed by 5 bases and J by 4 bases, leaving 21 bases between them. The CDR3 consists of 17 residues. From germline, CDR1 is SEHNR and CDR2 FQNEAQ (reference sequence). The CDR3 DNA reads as TGTGCCAGCAGCCCCACCCCGGGGCAGAACAAAAATCAGCCCCAGCATTTT. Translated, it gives CASSPTPGQNKNQPQHF.

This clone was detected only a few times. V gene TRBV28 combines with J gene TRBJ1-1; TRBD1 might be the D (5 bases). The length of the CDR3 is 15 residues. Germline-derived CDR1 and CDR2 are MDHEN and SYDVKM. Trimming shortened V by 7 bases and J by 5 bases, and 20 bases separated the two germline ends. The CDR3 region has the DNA TGTGCCAGCACCCCCCTGGAGGGGTTGGGTACTGAAGCTTTCTTT. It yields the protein CASTPLEGLGTEAFF.

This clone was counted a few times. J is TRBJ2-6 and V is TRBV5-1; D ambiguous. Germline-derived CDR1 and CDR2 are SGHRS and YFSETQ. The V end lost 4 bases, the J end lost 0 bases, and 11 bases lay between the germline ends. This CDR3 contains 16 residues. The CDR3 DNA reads TGCGCCAGCAGCACGGACGTACTCTCTGGGGCCAACGTCCTGACTTTC. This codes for CASSTDVLSGANVLTF.

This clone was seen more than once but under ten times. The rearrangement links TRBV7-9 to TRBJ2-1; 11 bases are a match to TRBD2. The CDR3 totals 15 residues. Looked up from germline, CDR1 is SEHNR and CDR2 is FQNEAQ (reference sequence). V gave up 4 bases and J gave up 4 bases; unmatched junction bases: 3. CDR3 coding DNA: TGTGCCAGCAGCTCCGGGACTAGCGGTTACAATGAGCAGTTCTTC. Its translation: CASSSGTSGYNEQFF. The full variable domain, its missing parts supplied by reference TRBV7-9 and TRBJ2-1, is DTGVSQNPRHKITKRGQNVTFRCDPISEHNRLYWYRQTLGQGPEFLTYFQNEAQLEKSRLLSDRFSAERPKGSFSTLEIQRTEQGDSAMYLCASSSGTSGYNEQFFGPGTRLTVL.

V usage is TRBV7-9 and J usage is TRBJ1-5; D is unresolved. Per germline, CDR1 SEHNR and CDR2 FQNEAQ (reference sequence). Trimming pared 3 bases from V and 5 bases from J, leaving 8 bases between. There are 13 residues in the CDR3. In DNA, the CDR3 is TGTGCCAGCAGCTTGGCAACCGATCAGCCCCAGCATTTT. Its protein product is CASSLATDQPQHF.

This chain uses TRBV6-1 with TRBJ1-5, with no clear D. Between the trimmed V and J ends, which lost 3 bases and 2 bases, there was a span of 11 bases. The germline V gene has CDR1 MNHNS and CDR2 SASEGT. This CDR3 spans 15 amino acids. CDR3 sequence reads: CASSDPHKGNQPQHF. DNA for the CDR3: TGTGCCAGCAGTGACCCCCACAAGGGCAATCAGCCCCAGCATTTT.

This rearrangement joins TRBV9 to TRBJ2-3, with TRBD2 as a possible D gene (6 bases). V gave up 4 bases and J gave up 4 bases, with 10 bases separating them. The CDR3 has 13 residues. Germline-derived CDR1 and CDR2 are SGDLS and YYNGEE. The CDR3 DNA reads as TGTGCCAGCAGCCCGGGGGAATCAGATACGCAGTATTTT. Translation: CASSPGESDTQYF.

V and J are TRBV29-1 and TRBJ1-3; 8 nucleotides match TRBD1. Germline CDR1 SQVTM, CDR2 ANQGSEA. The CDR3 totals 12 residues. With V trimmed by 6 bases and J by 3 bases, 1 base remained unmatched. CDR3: CSVGQVGNTIYF. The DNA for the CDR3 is TGCAGCGTGGGACAGGTTGGAAACACCATATATTTT.

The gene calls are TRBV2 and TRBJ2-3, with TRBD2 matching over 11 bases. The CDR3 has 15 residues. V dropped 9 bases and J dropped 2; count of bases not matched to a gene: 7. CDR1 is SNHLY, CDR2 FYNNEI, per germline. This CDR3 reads CASARSGRDTDTQYF. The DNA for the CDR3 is TGTGCCAGTGCCCGTAGCGGGAGGGACACAGATACGCAGTATTTT.

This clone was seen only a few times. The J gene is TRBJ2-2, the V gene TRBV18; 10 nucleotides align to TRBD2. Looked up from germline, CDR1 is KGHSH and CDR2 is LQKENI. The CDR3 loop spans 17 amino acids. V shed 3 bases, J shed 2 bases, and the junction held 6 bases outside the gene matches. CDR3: CASSPRTSGTNTGELFF. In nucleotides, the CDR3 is TGTGCCAGCTCACCCCGGACTAGCGGCACTAACACCGGGGAGCTGTTTTTT.

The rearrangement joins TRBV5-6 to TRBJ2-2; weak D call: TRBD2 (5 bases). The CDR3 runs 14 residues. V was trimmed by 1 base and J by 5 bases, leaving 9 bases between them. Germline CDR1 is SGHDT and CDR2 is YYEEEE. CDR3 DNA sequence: TGTGCCAGCAGCTTGTTGAGGGAGACCGGGGAGCTGTTTTTT. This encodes CASSLLRETGELFF.

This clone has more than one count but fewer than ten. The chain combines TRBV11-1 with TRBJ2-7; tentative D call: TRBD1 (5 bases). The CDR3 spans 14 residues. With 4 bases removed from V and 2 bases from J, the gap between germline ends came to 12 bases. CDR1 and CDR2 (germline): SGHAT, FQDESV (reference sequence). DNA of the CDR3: TGTGCCAGCAGCTCCGCAATGGGGCCCTACGAGCAGTACTTC. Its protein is CASSSAMGPYEQYF.

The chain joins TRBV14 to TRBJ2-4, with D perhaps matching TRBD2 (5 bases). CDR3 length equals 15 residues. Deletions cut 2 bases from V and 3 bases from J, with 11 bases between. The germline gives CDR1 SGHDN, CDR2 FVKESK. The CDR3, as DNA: TGTGCCAGCAGCCAAAGTGCTAGCCGCAAAAACATTCAGTACTTC. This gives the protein CASSQSASRKNIQYF.

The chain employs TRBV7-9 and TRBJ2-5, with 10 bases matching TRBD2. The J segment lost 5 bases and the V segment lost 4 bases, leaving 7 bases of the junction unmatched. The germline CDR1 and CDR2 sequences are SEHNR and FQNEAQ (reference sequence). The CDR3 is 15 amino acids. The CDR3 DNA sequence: TGTGCCAGCAGCTGGGAGCGGGGGGGCTTGGAGACCCAGTACTTC. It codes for CASSWERGGLETQYF. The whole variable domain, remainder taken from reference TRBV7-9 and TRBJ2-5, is DTGVSQNPRHKITKRGQNVTFRCDPISEHNRLYWYRQTLGQGPEFLTYFQNEAQLEKSRLLSDRFSAERPKGSFSTLEIQRTEQGDSAMYLCASSWERGGLETQYFGPGTRLLVL.

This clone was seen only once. CDR3 nucleotide sequence: TGTGCCAGCACCTCCCGCCGGCGGGGTCGCTACGAGCAGTACTTC. Translating it yields CASTSRRRGRYEQYF. The V call is TRBV6-5, the J call TRBJ2-7, with D perhaps matching TRBD2 (6 bases). This CDR3 is 15 amino acids long. The ends were cut back, 7 bases at V and 3 bases at J, with 19 bases in the middle. The V gene's germline CDR1 is MNHEY and CDR2 SVGAGI.

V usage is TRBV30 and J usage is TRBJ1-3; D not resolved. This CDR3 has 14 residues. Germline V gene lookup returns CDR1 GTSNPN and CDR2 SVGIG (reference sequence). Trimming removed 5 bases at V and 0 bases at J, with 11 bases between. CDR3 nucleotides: TGTGCCTGGGGAGGTGGTGTCTCTGGAAACACCATATATTTT. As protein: CAWGGGVSGNTIYF.

In nucleotides, the CDR3 is TGTGCCAGCAGCGTAGGGCAGGGGATAGGCTACACCTTC. It encodes CASSVGQGIGYTF. The chain couples TRBV9 to TRBJ1-2, with D possibly matching TRBD1 (6 bases). V was shortened by 0 bases and J by 8 bases, with 11 bases between the two germline ends. Germline CDR1 is SGDLS and CDR2 is YYNGEE. This CDR3 has 13 residues.